The clone carrying this T cell receptor (beta chain) occurred once. These data belong to a study of blood T cell repertoires in COVID-19. Turning to the study itself: In each case, the material was cDNA or gDNA derived from T cells, B-cell-depleted T cells, or PBMCs.

In the original processing: The authors estimated nucleated cell counts from reference gene primer amplification. Sequenced by immunoSEQ multiplex PCR; TCRdb stores in-frame clones only, minus some. V and J calls and clone size are as listed in that table; D and trimming were resolved from the DNA. The sample has some 97,000 clones, about 84% seen once. Germline-derived CDR1 and CDR2 are MGHDK and SYGVNS. The CDR3 runs to 17 residues. Trimming stripped 1 base from V and 3 bases from J, with 18 bases between. This chain connects TRBV25-1 to TRBJ2-5, with a weak D call TRBD2 (5 bases). The clonotype comes from a human donor in a cohort sampled during active COVID-19. The source material was peripheral blood. As DNA, the CDR3 is TGTGCCAGCAGTGAATCAGGAGGTCCTCGAGGCGAAGAGACCCAGTACTTC. This translates into CASSESGGPRGEETQYF.